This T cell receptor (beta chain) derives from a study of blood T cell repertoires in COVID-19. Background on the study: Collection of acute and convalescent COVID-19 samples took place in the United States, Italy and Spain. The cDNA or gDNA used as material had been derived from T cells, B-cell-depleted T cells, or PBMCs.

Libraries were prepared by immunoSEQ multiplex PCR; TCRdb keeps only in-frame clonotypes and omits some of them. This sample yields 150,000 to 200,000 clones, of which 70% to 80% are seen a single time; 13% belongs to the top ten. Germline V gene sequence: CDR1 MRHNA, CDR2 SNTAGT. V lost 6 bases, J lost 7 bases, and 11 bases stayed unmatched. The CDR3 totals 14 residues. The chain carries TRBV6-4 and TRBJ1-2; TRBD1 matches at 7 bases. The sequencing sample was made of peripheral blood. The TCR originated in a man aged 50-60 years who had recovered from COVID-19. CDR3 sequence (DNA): TGTGCCAGCAGAGCCGACAGGGCTTCTGGTGGCTACACCTTC. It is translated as CASRADRASGGYTF.